This entry lists 15 T cell receptor beta chains sequenced from one sample in a study of blood T cell repertoires in COVID-19. The protocol was immunoSEQ multiplex PCR, while the TCRdb copy is restricted to in-frame clones and leaves out a portion. The top ten hold roughly 5.7% of the sample, which has 260,000 or so clones, approximately 82% seen once. Input material: peripheral blood. The receptors stem from a man aged 80 or over with acute or convalescent COVID-19.

CDR3 amino acids: CASSQVSGRGHEQYF. The CDR3 DNA follows: TGTGCCAGCAGCCAAGTCAGCGGGAGGGGGCACGAGCAGTACTTC. The rearrangement joins TRBV3-1 (or the pseudogene TRBV3-2) to TRBJ2-7; 10 nucleotides agree with TRBD2. The CDR3 covers 15 residues. Trimming removed 1 base from V and 5 bases from J; junction bases left unmatched: 5. Germline-derived CDR1 and CDR2 are LGHDT and YNNKEL (reference sequence).

A single count supports this clone. The rearrangement uses TRBV5-1 and TRBJ1-3, with D maybe TRBD1 (5 bases). This CDR3 is 14 amino acids long. Trimming removed 4 bases at V and 0 bases at J, with 8 bases between. Germline CDR1 reads SGHRS; CDR2 reads YFSETQ. CDR3 sequence: CASSPDSSGNTIYF. CDR3 nucleotide sequence: TGCGCCAGCAGCCCCGACAGCTCTGGAAACACCATATATTTT.

This rearrangement joins TRBV18 to TRBJ2-7; D ambiguous. The V gene lost 2 bases and the J gene lost 1 base, with 9 bases spanning the gap. The CDR3 contains 14 residues. CDR1 and CDR2 (germline): KGHSH, LQKENI. For the CDR3, the DNA is TGTGCCAGCTCACCAGAACTTTCATCCTACGAGCAGTACTTC. It translates to CASSPELSSYEQYF. The full variable domain, with the rest looked up from reference TRBV18 and TRBJ2-7, is NAGVMQNPRHLVRRRGQEARLRCSPMKGHSHVYWYRQLPEEGLKFMVYLQKENIIDESGMPKERFSAEFPKEGPSILRIQQVVRGDSAAYFCASSPELSSYEQYFGPGTRLTVT.

The rearrangement uses TRBV19 and TRBJ1-5; 7 nucleotides agree with TRBD1. Per germline, CDR1 LNHDA and CDR2 SQIVND (reference sequence). After removal of 5 bases from V and 0 bases from J, the junction contained 10 bases not matched to a gene. The CDR3 is made up of 17 amino acids. The CDR3 is CASSEGRGRLSNQPQHF. The CDR3, as DNA: TGTGCCAGTAGTGAAGGCAGGGGGAGGCTTAGCAATCAGCCCCAGCATTTT.

CDR3 sequence: CSVDQGGTEAFF. The CDR3 DNA reads as TGCAGCGTTGATCAAGGGGGCACTGAAGCTTTCTTT. The rearrangement joins TRBV29-1 to TRBJ1-1; a weak D match, TRBD1 (6 bases). This CDR3 is 12 amino acids long. Looked up from germline, CDR1 is SQVTM and CDR2 is ANQGSEA. The germline V and J ends were trimmed by 3 bases and 4 bases, with 9 bases remaining between them.

CDR3 bases: TGTGCCAGCAGCCAAGCCGCACTGCTTTCAGATACGCAGTATTTT. It is translated as CASSQAALLSDTQYF. This rearrangement joins TRBV3-1 (or the pseudogene TRBV3-2) to TRBJ2-3; D gene unclear. V lost 1 base, J lost 4 bases, and 12 bases lay in between. CDR3 size: 15 residues. From germline, CDR1 is LGHDT and CDR2 YNNKEL (reference sequence).

This clone was recorded only once. This chain joins TRBV12-3 or TRBV12-4 and TRBJ1-2; D possibly corresponds to TRBD1 (6 bases). The V gene lost 3 bases and the J gene lost 5 bases, with 7 bases spanning the gap. The CDR3 has 12 residues. CDR3 DNA: TGTGCCAGCAGTTTCAGGGGTTATGGCTACACCTTC. This translates into CASSFRGYGYTF.

The chain recombines TRBV21-1 with TRBJ2-1; the listed D gene, TRBD1, was not tested against the DNA. TRBV21-1 is a pseudogene. This CDR3 contains 14 residues. The CDR3 DNA follows: TGTGCCAGCAGCACCACACAGGGGAACAATGAGCAGTTCTTC. Its translation: CASSTTQGNNEQFF.

A word on this clone: The identical CDR3 is also encoded by other nucleotide sequences in the sample. The rearrangement joins TRBV18 to TRBJ2-7; 9 positions agree with TRBD1. With 2 bases clipped from V and 6 bases from J, the junction kept 5 bases outside the gene matches. The CDR3 runs to 14 residues. Germline assignment: CDR1 KGHSH and CDR2 LQKENI. Here the CDR3 reads CASSPGTGGGEQYF. CDR3 bases: TGTGCCAGCTCACCAGGAACAGGGGGCGGCGAGCAGTACTTC.

This chain links TRBV2 with TRBJ2-3; 10 positions agree with TRBD2. V trimming: 6 bases; J trimming: 3 bases; junction bases outside the gene matches: 3. From germline, CDR1 is SNHLY and CDR2 FYNNEI. This CDR3 has 14 amino acids. DNA for the CDR3: TGTGCCAGCAGCCTGACTAGCGGGACAGATACGCAGTATTTT. Its protein product is CASSLTSGTDTQYF. The variable domain in full, with the rest retrieved from reference TRBV2 and TRBJ2-3, is EPEVTQTPSHQVTQMGQEVILRCVPISNHLYFYWYRQILGQKVEFLVSFYNNEISEKSEIFDDQFSVERPDGSNFTLKIRSTKLEDSAMYFCASSLTSGTDTQYFGPGTRLTVL.

This chain links TRBV19 with TRBJ2-6; D remains unclear. This CDR3 is 15 amino acids long. Between the trimmed V and J ends, which lost 2 bases and 3 bases, there was a span of 8 bases. The germline gives CDR1 LNHDA, CDR2 SQIVND (reference sequence). The CDR3 here is CASSISRVGANVLTF. In DNA, the CDR3 is TGTGCCAGTAGTATATCCCGCGTTGGGGCCAACGTCCTGACTTTC.

The chain couples TRBV7-2 to TRBJ1-2; 9 nucleotides line up with TRBD1. CDR3 length equals 18 residues. Germline CDR1 and CDR2: SGHTA and FQGNSA. V was pared by 2 bases and J by 0 bases, with 10 bases of the junction left unmatched. This CDR3 reads CASSLLGQGTGANYGYTF. The CDR3, as DNA: TGTGCCAGCAGCTTATTGGGACAGGGAACTGGAGCTAACTATGGCTACACCTTC.

V and J are TRBV19 and TRBJ1-6; 12 positions match TRBD1. Per the germline V gene, CDR1 is LNHDA and CDR2 is SQIVND (reference sequence). The CDR3 contains 17 residues. V lost 1 base to trimming and J lost 9 bases; unmatched junction nucleotides: 7. The CDR3 spells CASSIARGGQGASPLHF. In nucleotides, the CDR3 is TGTGCCAGTAGTATAGCTCGTGGGGGACAGGGGGCTTCACCCCTCCACTTT.

A note on this clone: The same CDR3 also results from other DNA sequences found in this sample. This chain joins TRBV12-3 or TRBV12-4 and TRBJ1-5; D remains unclear. The length of the CDR3 is 13 residues. Between the trimmed V and J ends, which lost 0 bases and 5 bases, there was a span of 5 bases. CDR3 region: CASSLARDQPQHF. CDR3 nucleotides: TGTGCCAGCAGTTTAGCTCGAGATCAGCCCCAGCATTTT.

The V gene is TRBV18, the J gene TRBJ2-3; 8 bases line up with TRBD1. CDR3 size: 16 residues. The V segment lost 2 bases and the J segment 6 bases; nucleotides outside the gene matches: 10. CDR1 and CDR2 from the germline V gene are KGHSH and LQKENI. CDR3 nucleotides: TGTGCCAGCTCACCATCCTCAGGGGGCGCGTCGGATACGCAGTATTTT. Encoded protein: CASSPSSGGASDTQYF.